Below, 4 T cell receptor beta chains from the same sample are listed, as sequenced in a study of spatial heterogeneity in lung cancer. TCRdb called the 5' RACE reads again in MiXCR, with one record for every CDR3 protein. Of 30,000 to 35,000 distinct CDR3 sequences in the sample, 8.5% to 12% are singletons; the top ten hold less than 35%. The time point is: blood at routine non-recurrence follow-up after resection. The input for sequencing was PBMCs, taken at follow-up. These receptors all come from a female donor with early-stage non-small cell lung cancer.

This clonotype was picked up a small number of times. The chain has TRBV5-6 and TRBJ2-7; D is undetermined. The CDR3 extends over 13 amino acids. Deletions cut 0 bases from V and 6 bases from J, with 10 bases between. Per the germline V gene, CDR1 is SGHDT and CDR2 is YYEEEE. This CDR3 reads CASSLAWAGEQYF. The CDR3, as DNA: TGTGCCAGCAGCTTGGCCTGGGCTGGCGAGCAGTACTTC.

V usage is TRBV5-1 and J usage is TRBJ2-5; D call uncertain. This CDR3 is 13 amino acids long. Germline CDR1 reads SGHRS; CDR2 reads YFSETQ. Trimming cost V 0 bases and J 4 bases, with 7 bases left between them. The CDR3 region has the DNA TGCGCCAGCAGCTTGGTCAAGGGAGAGACCCAGTACTTC. Amino acid sequence: CASSLVKGETQYF.

The sample holds many counts of this clonotype. The rearrangement links TRBV5-1 to TRBJ2-7; D gene ambiguous. Between the trimmed V and J ends, which lost 3 bases and 2 bases, there was a span of 6 bases. Germline assignment: CDR1 SGHRS and CDR2 YFSETQ. The CDR3 contains 12 residues. The CDR3 region has the DNA TGCGCCAGCAGCTCTGACACCTACGAGCAGTACTTC. Translation: CASSSDTYEQYF.

The chain uses TRBV20-1 and TRBJ2-7, with D perhaps matching TRBD1 or TRBD2 (5 bases each). Germline CDR1 DFQATT, CDR2 SNEGSKA (reference sequence). The CDR3 has 15 residues. The V gene lost 0 bases and the J gene lost 5 bases, with 17 bases spanning the gap. CDR3 residues: CSARDHGTALDEQYF. DNA for the CDR3: TGCAGTGCTAGAGACCACGGGACGGCCCTGGACGAGCAGTACTTC.